The 12 T cell receptor beta chains reported below all come from one sample, sequenced in a study of identical twins. TCRdb analysed the 5' RACE reads with MiXCR anew, one entry per CDR3 protein. The table shows about 240,000 distinct CDR3 sequences, with roughly an eighth occurring only once. This sample also belongs to another study, concerning yellow fever vaccine responses in identical twins.

The sequenced sample consisted of memory (CD45RO+) T cells sorted from blood. These receptors were obtained from a woman younger than 30 in good health.

Many counts were recorded for this clonotype. The V and J genes are TRBV20-1 and TRBJ2-1, with D perhaps TRBD1 or TRBD2 (6 bases each). CDR1 and CDR2 from the germline V gene are DFQATT and SNEGSKA (reference sequence). The CDR3 consists of 12 residues. The V gene lost 7 bases and the J gene lost 6 bases, with 13 bases spanning the gap. CDR3 sequence: CSDTGAGNEQFF. CDR3 sequence (DNA): TGCAGTGATACGGGGGCCGGCAATGAGCAGTTCTTC.

This chain connects TRBV28 to TRBJ2-3; 7 nucleotides agree with TRBD2. V was pared by 9 bases and J by 4 bases, with 16 bases of the junction left unmatched. Per the germline V gene, CDR1 is MDHEN and CDR2 is SYDVKM. The CDR3 is 16 residues long. The CDR3 nucleotides read TGTGCCAGTGGGGAGGGTACTAGAATGGGTCCAGATACGCAGTATTTT. It specifies CASGEGTRMGPDTQYF.

This clonotype was counted a few times. The rearrangement joins TRBV5-6 to TRBJ1-1, with D possibly TRBD1 on 5 matching bases. Trimming pared 4 bases from V and 1 base from J, leaving 11 bases between. The CDR3 extends over 14 amino acids. Germline V gives CDR1 SGHDT, CDR2 YYEEEE. The CDR3 DNA is TGTGCCAGCAGCGGACGACAGAAGAACACTGAAGCTTTCTTT. This codes for CASSGRQKNTEAFF.

There are a few counts of this clonotype. The junction departs from the called germline gene at one end, perhaps through a read error. This CDR3 is CVTRSNYGYTF. In DNA, the CDR3 is TGCGTAACGCGGTCTAACTATGGCTACACCTTC. V is TRBV11-2 and J is TRBJ1-2; D gene ambiguous. This CDR3 has 11 residues. CDR1 is SGHAT, CDR2 FQNNGV, per germline.

The chain employs TRBV12-3 or TRBV12-4 and TRBJ2-3, with 7 bases fitting TRBD2. The V and J ends lost 6 bases and 2 bases, in that order; junction bases with no gene match: 5. The CDR3 runs to 14 residues. The CDR3 reads CASSRREFTDTQYF. DNA of the CDR3: TGTGCCAGCAGCCGGCGGGAGTTCACAGATACGCAGTATTTT.

The rearrangement links TRBV20-1 to TRBJ2-3; TRBD2 matches at 8 bases. Per germline, CDR1 DFQATT and CDR2 SNEGSKA (reference sequence). The ends lost 6 bases at V and 6 bases at J; junction bases unmatched: 11. This CDR3 is built from 14 residues. The CDR3 spells CSAVVAGGLDTQYF. The DNA for the CDR3 is TGCAGTGCGGTTGTGGCGGGAGGTCTCGATACGCAGTATTTT.

The chain combines TRBV20-1 with TRBJ1-4; D is uncertain. CDR1 and CDR2 from the germline V gene are DFQATT and SNEGSKA (reference sequence). The V end was cut by 1 base, the J end by 5 bases, with 8 bases between. The CDR3 contains 13 residues. The CDR3 here is CSARVSGNEKLFF. The CDR3 DNA sequence: TGCAGTGCTAGAGTTTCTGGAAATGAAAAACTGTTTTTT.

The chain combines TRBV20-1 with TRBJ2-7, with TRBD2 identical over 14 bases. The germline V gene encodes CDR1 DFQATT and CDR2 SNEGSKA (reference sequence). V shed 1 base and J 7 bases; nucleotides not matched to a gene: 12. The CDR3 spans 17 residues. The DNA for the CDR3 is TGCAGTGCTAGAGGACTAGCGGGAGGGCCGGGAGACCTTGAGCAGTACTTC. It yields the protein CSARGLAGGPGDLEQYF.

This chain links TRBV21-1 with TRBJ2-7; TRBD1 is taken as the D call from the table, unchecked against the DNA. TRBV21-1 constitutes a pseudogene. The CDR3 runs 18 residues. This chain's CDR3 is CASSPKRNSGQFTYEQYF. CDR3 DNA sequence: TGTGCCAGCAGCCCAAAGCGGAATTCAGGACAGTTTACGTACGAGCAGTACTTC.

The CDR3 sequence is CASSQTGNGHTDTQYF. CDR3 sequence (DNA): TGTGCCAGCAGCCAGACAGGCAATGGCCACACAGATACGCAGTATTTT. The chain has TRBV28 and TRBJ2-3; possibly TRBD1 for D (6 bases). From germline, CDR1 is MDHEN and CDR2 SYDVKM. The germline V and J ends were trimmed by 6 bases and 2 bases, with 18 bases remaining between them. The CDR3 is 16 residues long.

This clonotype was counted only a few times. J is TRBJ2-3 and V is TRBV20-1, with 9 bases aligning to TRBD2. There are 13 residues in the CDR3. Germline values: CDR1 DFQATT, CDR2 SNEGSKA (reference sequence). Trimming at V came to 6 bases and at J to 2 bases, leaving 3 bases not matched to a gene. In DNA, the CDR3 is TGCAGTGCCCTAGCGGGGCCCACAGATACGCAGTATTTT. Translated, it gives CSALAGPTDTQYF.

V and J are TRBV24-1 and TRBJ2-1; D is tentatively TRBD1 or TRBD2 (5 bases each). V lost 4 bases and J 6 bases, leaving 15 bases between the germline ends. The germline V gene encodes CDR1 KGHDR and CDR2 SFDVKD. The CDR3 runs to 15 residues. CDR3 coding DNA: TGTGCCACCAGTGACCGCAGGGTTGGGGGCAATGAGCAGTTCTTC. Protein sequence: CATSDRRVGGNEQFF.